This T cell receptor (beta chain) was sequenced in a study of control samples from healthy donors and cancer patients (dated by TCRdb to 2019 to 2021). Libraries were prepared through the immunoSEQ multiplex PCR assay. The table was pulled from immuneACCESS by TCRdb, which kept in-frame rearrangements only. Such tables lose some clones; where checked, under half of the loss comes from unresolved V genes, and the rest has no known cause. The sample records 170,000 or so clones, 85% to 95% of which are singletons. The ten largest clones add up to over 1.3% of the sample. A word on this clone: Its antigen target is currently unknown. There are no base qualities to consult, and no much larger clone falls within one base.

The sequenced sample was blood. The source of this sequence is a man younger than 30 in good health.

The bases read TGTGCCAGCAGCGTAGATCCGGGGGGCATCACAGATACGCAGTATTTT. Translated, it reads CASSVDPGGITDTQYF. The sequence is built from TRBV9 and TRBJ2-3; D gene: possibly TRBD2, on 7 matching bases. Deletion took 0 bases off V and 2 bases off J, with a span of 13 bases between the germline ends. Taken from the germline V gene, the CDR1 and CDR2 loops are SGDLS and YYNGEE. From the cysteine up to the phenylalanine, the CDR3 has a length of 16 residues. The kept DNA is CDR3 alone, 48 bases in frame from the first base.